What follows are 28 T cell receptor beta chains derived from one specimen sequenced in a study of CD8+CD57+ T cells in acquired aplastic anemia. Investigators profiled TCR beta VDJ and CDR3 from genomic DNA template. Each CDR3 protein is one row after TCRdb ran MiXCR on the reads. The profile shows around 290,000 distinct CDR3 sequences, roughly 53% of them singletons. Patients who underwent sequencing had shown CD8+CD57+ cell expansion by flow cytometry. The sample consisted of sorted CD4+, CD8+, or CD8+CD57+ T cells (not recorded which) from PBMCs. These receptor sequences come from a human donor with aplastic anemia.

This sequence joins TRBV20-1 and TRBJ2-7; D unresolved. The CDR3 loop spans 14 amino acids. CDR1 and CDR2 (germline): DFQATT, SNEGSKA (reference sequence). Deletions cut 1 base from V and 0 bases from J, with 10 bases between. This chain's CDR3 is CSARGSKSSYEQYF. The CDR3 bases are TGCAGTGCTAGAGGAAGTAAGAGCTCCTACGAGCAGTACTTC.

The chain couples TRBV24-1 to TRBJ2-3, with a possible D match to TRBD2 (6 bases). The V gene's germline CDR1 is KGHDR and CDR2 SFDVKD. The CDR3 is made up of 16 amino acids. V was pared by 4 bases and J by 1 base, with 14 bases between. This CDR3 is CATSEPEGTGTDTQYF. The CDR3 coding sequence is TGTGCCACCAGTGAGCCGGAGGGTACCGGCACAGATACGCAGTATTTT.

V usage is TRBV2 and J usage is TRBJ2-7; the match to TRBD1 covers 9 bases. CDR3 length: 14 amino acids. Germline trimming cut 4 bases from V and 5 bases from J; bases unmatched to any gene: 6. Germline CDR1 is SNHLY and CDR2 is FYNNEI. The CDR3 sequence is CASSGGQGINEQYF. The CDR3 DNA sequence: TGTGCCAGCAGTGGGGGACAGGGAATAAACGAGCAGTACTTC.

The CDR3: CASSRLAGVHGYTF. The CDR3 region has the DNA TGTGCCAGCAGCCGGCTAGCGGGAGTTCATGGCTACACCTTC. The chain has TRBV7-2 and TRBJ1-2; D ambiguous. The V end lost 5 bases, the J end lost 6 bases, and 16 bases lay between the germline ends. Germline V gene lookup returns CDR1 SGHTA and CDR2 FQGNSA. The CDR3 runs to 14 residues.

By its share, this clonotype is medium-sized. V and J are TRBV29-1 and TRBJ1-1; the match to TRBD1 covers 7 bases. CDR3 length equals 12 residues. V was pared by 4 bases and J by 2 bases, with 1 base of the junction left unmatched. CDR1 and CDR2 from the germline V gene are SQVTM and ANQGSEA. This CDR3 reads CSVGGGNTEAFF. The CDR3 DNA is TGCAGCGTTGGAGGGGGCAACACTGAAGCTTTCTTT.

The rearrangement links TRBV19 to TRBJ2-7; TRBD1 matches 7 bases. The ends lost 9 bases at V and 6 bases at J; junction bases unmatched: 14. This CDR3 comprises 14 residues. CDR1 is LNHDA, CDR2 SQIVND, per germline (reference sequence). The CDR3 DNA follows: TGTGCCAGCAGACAGGGCTCAGGCTCGGGCGAGCAGTACTTC. It encodes CASRQGSGSGEQYF. Based on the CDR3 plus reference TRBV19 and TRBJ2-7, the full variable domain is DGGITQSPKYLFRKEGQNVTLSCEQNLNHDAMYWYRQDPGQGLRLIYYSQIVNDFQKGDIAEGYSVSREKKESFPLTVTSAQKNPTAFYLCASRQGSGSGEQYFGPGTRLTVT.

This clonotype occurred many times. This chain uses TRBV24-1 with TRBJ2-2, with D perhaps TRBD1 (5 bases). The germline CDR1 and CDR2 sequences are KGHDR and SFDVKD. Trimming took off 10 bases at V and 0 bases at J, with 8 bases between the two ends. There are 13 residues in the CDR3. This CDR3 is CATGQANTGELFF. CDR3 DNA sequence: TGTGCCACGGGGCAAGCGAACACCGGGGAGCTGTTTTTT.

Many counts were recorded for this clonotype. The V gene is TRBV6-5, the J gene TRBJ2-1, with 7 bases identical to TRBD2. CDR3 length: 16 residues. V lost 0 bases, J lost 6 bases, and 8 bases stayed unmatched. Germline CDR1 is MNHEY and CDR2 is SVGAGI. The CDR3 here is CASSYSRGPGGNEQFF. DNA for the CDR3: TGTGCCAGCAGTTACTCGAGGGGTCCGGGGGGCAATGAGCAGTTCTTC.

In its sample, this clonotype was seen a few times. This chain uses TRBV13 with TRBJ2-1, with a tentative D call TRBD2 (5 bases). CDR1 and CDR2 (germline): PRHDT, FYEKMQ (reference sequence). This CDR3 comprises 12 residues. Between the trimmed V and J ends, which lost 4 bases and 6 bases, there was a span of 7 bases. Here the CDR3 reads CASSSEGNEQFF. Here the CDR3 DNA reads TGTGCCAGCAGCTCAGAGGGCAATGAGCAGTTCTTC.

V and J are TRBV19 and TRBJ1-1, with D possibly being TRBD1 (5 bases). With 9 bases removed from V and 11 bases from J, the gap between germline ends came to 25 bases. The germline gives CDR1 LNHDA, CDR2 SQIVND (reference sequence). CDR3 size: 14 residues. Written as DNA, the CDR3 is TGTGCCAGCAGACGACAGAATAATGGGGAACGGGCTTTCTTT. Encoded protein: CASRRQNNGERAFF.

This clonotype was detected only once. The J gene is TRBJ2-7, the V gene TRBV19; tentative D call: TRBD2 (6 bases). The ends were cut back, 2 bases at V and 2 bases at J, with 13 bases in the middle. The germline CDR1 and CDR2 sequences are LNHDA and SQIVND (reference sequence). The CDR3 runs to 15 residues. DNA of the CDR3: TGTGCCAGTAGTATAAGTAGCGGTGGGACCTACGAGCAGTACTTC. Its translation: CASSISSGGTYEQYF.

There are a few counts of this clonotype. This chain joins TRBV6-4 and TRBJ1-5; D is undetermined. CDR3 length: 15 residues. Germline CDR1 MRHNA, CDR2 SNTAGT. V shed 0 bases and J shed 0 bases, with 6 bases lying between them. The CDR3 DNA follows: TGTGCCAGCAGTGACTCCGGTGATAGCAATCAGCCCCAGCATTTT. Residues: CASSDSGDSNQPQHF.

The chain is built from TRBV19 and TRBJ1-5, with a weak D call TRBD1 (6 bases). The CDR3 is made up of 14 amino acids. V was cut by 6 bases and J by 5 bases, with 14 bases left in between. The germline V gene encodes CDR1 LNHDA and CDR2 SQIVND (reference sequence). The CDR3 sequence is CASSGVGGDQPQHF. The CDR3 DNA reads TGTGCCAGTAGCGGGGTTGGGGGCGATCAGCCCCAGCATTTT.

This clonotype showed up many times. The rearrangement uses TRBV19 and TRBJ2-7; D is possibly TRBD1 (5 bases). Per germline, CDR1 LNHDA and CDR2 SQIVND (reference sequence). CDR3 length equals 14 residues. V was trimmed by 5 bases and J by 6 bases, leaving 17 bases between them. DNA of the CDR3: TGTGCCAGTAGTCCTAGGCCAGGGATCTCCGAGCAGTACTTC. It encodes CASSPRPGISEQYF.

The genes are TRBV7-9 and TRBJ1-6, with a possible D match to TRBD1 (5 bases). CDR3 length: 14 residues. From germline, CDR1 is SEHNR and CDR2 FQNEAQ (reference sequence). Trimming cost V 5 bases and J 9 bases, with 14 bases left between them. The CDR3 reads CASSRTLGGSPLHF. As DNA, the CDR3 is TGTGCCAGCAGCCGGACCCTGGGGGGTTCACCCCTCCACTTT.

The chain's CDR3 is CSARERGGNSGNTIYF. CDR3 nucleotide sequence: TGCAGTGCTAGAGAGAGAGGGGGGAACTCTGGAAACACCATATATTTT. The chain joins TRBV20-1 to TRBJ1-3; possibly TRBD1 for D (6 bases). The germline CDR1 and CDR2 sequences are DFQATT and SNEGSKA (reference sequence). With 0 bases removed from V and 0 bases from J, the gap between germline ends came to 12 bases. The CDR3 contains 16 residues.

The sample holds many counts of this clonotype. The chain links TRBV12-3 or TRBV12-4 to TRBJ1-2; D is undetermined. Trimming left V 6 bases short and J 7 bases short, with 15 bases between. CDR3 length: 13 amino acids. The CDR3 loop is CASSQTPGGGYTF. In DNA form, the CDR3 reads TGTGCCAGCAGCCAGACACCCGGCGGTGGCTACACCTTC.

The chain couples TRBV20-1 to TRBJ2-7; 7 nucleotides line up with TRBD1. The CDR3 runs 14 residues. V lost 6 bases and J lost 3; bases outside the gene matches: 11. Germline-derived CDR1 and CDR2 are DFQATT and SNEGSKA (reference sequence). CDR3 bases: TGCAGTGCCGGGGCCGACAGGGTCGTCTACGAGCAGTACTTC. It yields the protein CSAGADRVVYEQYF.

The rearrangement uses TRBV24-1 and TRBJ2-1, with TRBD1 identical over 7 bases. After removal of 4 bases from V and 9 bases from J, the junction contained 5 bases not matched to a gene. Per the germline V gene, CDR1 is KGHDR and CDR2 is SFDVKD. This CDR3 contains 13 residues. The CDR3 DNA follows: TGTGCCACCAGTGAATTGACAGGGTCTGAGCAGTTCTTC. This gives the protein CATSELTGSEQFF.

Ten or more counts support this clonotype. For the CDR3, the DNA is TGCGCCAGCAGGGGGAGCGGGGAGAAGCAGTACTTC. This gives the protein CASRGSGEKQYF. The chain couples TRBV5-1 to TRBJ2-7; 7 positions agree with TRBD2. The V gene end was trimmed by 5 bases and the J gene end by 8 bases; junction bases not matched to a gene: 7. The germline CDR1 and CDR2 sequences are SGHRS and YFSETQ. This CDR3 comprises 12 residues.

The chain employs TRBV7-9 and TRBJ2-2; unclear D gene. The CDR3 totals 15 residues. Trimming pared 4 bases from V and 2 bases from J, leaving 11 bases between. CDR1 is SEHNR, CDR2 FQNEAQ, per germline (reference sequence). The DNA of the CDR3 is TGTGCCAGCAGCTCCGAGCCTACCAACACCGGGGAGCTGTTTTTT. Residues: CASSSEPTNTGELFF.

This clonotype was observed a handful of times. The CDR3 protein is CASSARARETQYF. The CDR3 DNA sequence: TGTGCCAGCAGTGCCAGGGCGAGGGAGACCCAGTACTTC. The chain uses TRBV6-5 and TRBJ2-5; D is perhaps TRBD1 (5 bases). Trimming stripped 5 bases from V and 5 bases from J, with 12 bases between. The germline V gene has CDR1 MNHEY and CDR2 SVGAGI. The CDR3 covers 13 residues.

V is TRBV5-4 and J is TRBJ1-5; 7 bases align to TRBD1. Germline V lookup: CDR1 SGHNT, CDR2 YYREEE (reference sequence). The trim removed 0 bases at V and 6 bases at J, leaving 0 bases unmatched. This CDR3 is built from 13 residues. The chain's CDR3 is CASSLGTGQPQHF. For the CDR3, the DNA is TGTGCCAGCAGCTTGGGGACAGGTCAGCCCCAGCATTTT.

Ten or more counts support this clonotype. The chain links TRBV6-1 to TRBJ2-1, with 7 bases that match TRBD2. Germline assignment: CDR1 MNHNS and CDR2 SASEGT. The junction had 5 bases not matched to a gene; V was cut back by 6 bases and J by 0 bases. The CDR3 contains 15 residues. This chain's CDR3 is CASRGGVSSYNEQFF. The DNA of the CDR3 is TGTGCCAGCAGGGGGGGGGTGAGCTCCTACAATGAGCAGTTCTTC.

This clonotype was observed a few times. V gene TRBV24-1 combines with J gene TRBJ1-5; D is unclear. This CDR3 contains 14 residues. V lost 5 bases to trimming and J lost 4 bases, with 11 bases between them. CDR1 and CDR2 (germline): KGHDR, SFDVKD. CDR3: CATSAGRVNQPQHF. CDR3 DNA: TGTGCCACCAGTGCGGGTCGGGTAAATCAGCCCCAGCATTTT.

This clonotype was counted at least ten times. The rearrangement joins TRBV3-1 to TRBJ1-2, with D unresolved. The germline gives CDR1 LGHDT, CDR2 YNNKEL (reference sequence). The CDR3 runs to 12 residues. The V gene lost 0 bases and the J gene lost 7 bases, with 6 bases spanning the gap. As DNA, the CDR3 is TGTGCCAGCAGCCAAGAGCTTCGTGGCTACACCTTC. It is translated as CASSQELRGYTF.

V usage is TRBV6-1 and J usage is TRBJ2-5; 9 bases fit TRBD1. This CDR3 contains 15 residues. With V trimmed by 10 bases and J by 1 base, 10 bases remained unmatched. Germline lookup yields CDR1 MNHNS and CDR2 SASEGT. CDR3 in DNA: TGTGCCATCGGGAAAGGACAGGGGAGCCAAGAGACCCAGTACTTC. It specifies CAIGKGQGSQETQYF.

In its sample, this clonotype was seen a few times. This chain connects TRBV6-1 to TRBJ2-3; 7 positions match TRBD1. Germline V gives CDR1 MNHNS, CDR2 SASEGT. The CDR3 consists of 13 residues. The ends lost 8 bases at V and 4 bases at J; junction bases unmatched: 6. The CDR3 protein is CASLIQGADTQYF. Written as DNA, the CDR3 is TGTGCCAGCCTTATCCAGGGGGCAGATACGCAGTATTTT.